The entry below gives a single TCR beta chain sequence along with its context. The trim removed 6 bases at V and 3 bases at J, leaving 11 bases unmatched. The length of the CDR3 is 16 residues. Germline values: CDR1 MDHEN, CDR2 SYDVKM. The authors' processing: Scientists estimated how many nucleated cells there were by amplifying reference gene primers. Clones were read by immunoSEQ multiplex PCR, and TCRdb kept only the in-frame ones, dropping some. The DNA was the basis for D and trimming; V, J and clone size are from that table. The repertoire holds 200,000 to 250,000 clones, with about nine tenths as singletons. These data belong to a study of blood T cell repertoires in COVID-19. Study in general: PBMCs, B-cell-depleted T cells, or T cells were the source of the cDNA or gDNA that made up the material.

The material sequenced was peripheral blood. The J gene is TRBJ1-5, the V gene TRBV28, with 7 bases identical to TRBD1. The clonotype originates from a man between 60 and 75 years old who had recovered from COVID-19. In DNA form, the CDR3 reads TGTGCCAGCAGACCCGTTGGACAGGCTTACAATCAGCCCCAGCATTTT. Its translation is CASRPVGQAYNQPQHF.